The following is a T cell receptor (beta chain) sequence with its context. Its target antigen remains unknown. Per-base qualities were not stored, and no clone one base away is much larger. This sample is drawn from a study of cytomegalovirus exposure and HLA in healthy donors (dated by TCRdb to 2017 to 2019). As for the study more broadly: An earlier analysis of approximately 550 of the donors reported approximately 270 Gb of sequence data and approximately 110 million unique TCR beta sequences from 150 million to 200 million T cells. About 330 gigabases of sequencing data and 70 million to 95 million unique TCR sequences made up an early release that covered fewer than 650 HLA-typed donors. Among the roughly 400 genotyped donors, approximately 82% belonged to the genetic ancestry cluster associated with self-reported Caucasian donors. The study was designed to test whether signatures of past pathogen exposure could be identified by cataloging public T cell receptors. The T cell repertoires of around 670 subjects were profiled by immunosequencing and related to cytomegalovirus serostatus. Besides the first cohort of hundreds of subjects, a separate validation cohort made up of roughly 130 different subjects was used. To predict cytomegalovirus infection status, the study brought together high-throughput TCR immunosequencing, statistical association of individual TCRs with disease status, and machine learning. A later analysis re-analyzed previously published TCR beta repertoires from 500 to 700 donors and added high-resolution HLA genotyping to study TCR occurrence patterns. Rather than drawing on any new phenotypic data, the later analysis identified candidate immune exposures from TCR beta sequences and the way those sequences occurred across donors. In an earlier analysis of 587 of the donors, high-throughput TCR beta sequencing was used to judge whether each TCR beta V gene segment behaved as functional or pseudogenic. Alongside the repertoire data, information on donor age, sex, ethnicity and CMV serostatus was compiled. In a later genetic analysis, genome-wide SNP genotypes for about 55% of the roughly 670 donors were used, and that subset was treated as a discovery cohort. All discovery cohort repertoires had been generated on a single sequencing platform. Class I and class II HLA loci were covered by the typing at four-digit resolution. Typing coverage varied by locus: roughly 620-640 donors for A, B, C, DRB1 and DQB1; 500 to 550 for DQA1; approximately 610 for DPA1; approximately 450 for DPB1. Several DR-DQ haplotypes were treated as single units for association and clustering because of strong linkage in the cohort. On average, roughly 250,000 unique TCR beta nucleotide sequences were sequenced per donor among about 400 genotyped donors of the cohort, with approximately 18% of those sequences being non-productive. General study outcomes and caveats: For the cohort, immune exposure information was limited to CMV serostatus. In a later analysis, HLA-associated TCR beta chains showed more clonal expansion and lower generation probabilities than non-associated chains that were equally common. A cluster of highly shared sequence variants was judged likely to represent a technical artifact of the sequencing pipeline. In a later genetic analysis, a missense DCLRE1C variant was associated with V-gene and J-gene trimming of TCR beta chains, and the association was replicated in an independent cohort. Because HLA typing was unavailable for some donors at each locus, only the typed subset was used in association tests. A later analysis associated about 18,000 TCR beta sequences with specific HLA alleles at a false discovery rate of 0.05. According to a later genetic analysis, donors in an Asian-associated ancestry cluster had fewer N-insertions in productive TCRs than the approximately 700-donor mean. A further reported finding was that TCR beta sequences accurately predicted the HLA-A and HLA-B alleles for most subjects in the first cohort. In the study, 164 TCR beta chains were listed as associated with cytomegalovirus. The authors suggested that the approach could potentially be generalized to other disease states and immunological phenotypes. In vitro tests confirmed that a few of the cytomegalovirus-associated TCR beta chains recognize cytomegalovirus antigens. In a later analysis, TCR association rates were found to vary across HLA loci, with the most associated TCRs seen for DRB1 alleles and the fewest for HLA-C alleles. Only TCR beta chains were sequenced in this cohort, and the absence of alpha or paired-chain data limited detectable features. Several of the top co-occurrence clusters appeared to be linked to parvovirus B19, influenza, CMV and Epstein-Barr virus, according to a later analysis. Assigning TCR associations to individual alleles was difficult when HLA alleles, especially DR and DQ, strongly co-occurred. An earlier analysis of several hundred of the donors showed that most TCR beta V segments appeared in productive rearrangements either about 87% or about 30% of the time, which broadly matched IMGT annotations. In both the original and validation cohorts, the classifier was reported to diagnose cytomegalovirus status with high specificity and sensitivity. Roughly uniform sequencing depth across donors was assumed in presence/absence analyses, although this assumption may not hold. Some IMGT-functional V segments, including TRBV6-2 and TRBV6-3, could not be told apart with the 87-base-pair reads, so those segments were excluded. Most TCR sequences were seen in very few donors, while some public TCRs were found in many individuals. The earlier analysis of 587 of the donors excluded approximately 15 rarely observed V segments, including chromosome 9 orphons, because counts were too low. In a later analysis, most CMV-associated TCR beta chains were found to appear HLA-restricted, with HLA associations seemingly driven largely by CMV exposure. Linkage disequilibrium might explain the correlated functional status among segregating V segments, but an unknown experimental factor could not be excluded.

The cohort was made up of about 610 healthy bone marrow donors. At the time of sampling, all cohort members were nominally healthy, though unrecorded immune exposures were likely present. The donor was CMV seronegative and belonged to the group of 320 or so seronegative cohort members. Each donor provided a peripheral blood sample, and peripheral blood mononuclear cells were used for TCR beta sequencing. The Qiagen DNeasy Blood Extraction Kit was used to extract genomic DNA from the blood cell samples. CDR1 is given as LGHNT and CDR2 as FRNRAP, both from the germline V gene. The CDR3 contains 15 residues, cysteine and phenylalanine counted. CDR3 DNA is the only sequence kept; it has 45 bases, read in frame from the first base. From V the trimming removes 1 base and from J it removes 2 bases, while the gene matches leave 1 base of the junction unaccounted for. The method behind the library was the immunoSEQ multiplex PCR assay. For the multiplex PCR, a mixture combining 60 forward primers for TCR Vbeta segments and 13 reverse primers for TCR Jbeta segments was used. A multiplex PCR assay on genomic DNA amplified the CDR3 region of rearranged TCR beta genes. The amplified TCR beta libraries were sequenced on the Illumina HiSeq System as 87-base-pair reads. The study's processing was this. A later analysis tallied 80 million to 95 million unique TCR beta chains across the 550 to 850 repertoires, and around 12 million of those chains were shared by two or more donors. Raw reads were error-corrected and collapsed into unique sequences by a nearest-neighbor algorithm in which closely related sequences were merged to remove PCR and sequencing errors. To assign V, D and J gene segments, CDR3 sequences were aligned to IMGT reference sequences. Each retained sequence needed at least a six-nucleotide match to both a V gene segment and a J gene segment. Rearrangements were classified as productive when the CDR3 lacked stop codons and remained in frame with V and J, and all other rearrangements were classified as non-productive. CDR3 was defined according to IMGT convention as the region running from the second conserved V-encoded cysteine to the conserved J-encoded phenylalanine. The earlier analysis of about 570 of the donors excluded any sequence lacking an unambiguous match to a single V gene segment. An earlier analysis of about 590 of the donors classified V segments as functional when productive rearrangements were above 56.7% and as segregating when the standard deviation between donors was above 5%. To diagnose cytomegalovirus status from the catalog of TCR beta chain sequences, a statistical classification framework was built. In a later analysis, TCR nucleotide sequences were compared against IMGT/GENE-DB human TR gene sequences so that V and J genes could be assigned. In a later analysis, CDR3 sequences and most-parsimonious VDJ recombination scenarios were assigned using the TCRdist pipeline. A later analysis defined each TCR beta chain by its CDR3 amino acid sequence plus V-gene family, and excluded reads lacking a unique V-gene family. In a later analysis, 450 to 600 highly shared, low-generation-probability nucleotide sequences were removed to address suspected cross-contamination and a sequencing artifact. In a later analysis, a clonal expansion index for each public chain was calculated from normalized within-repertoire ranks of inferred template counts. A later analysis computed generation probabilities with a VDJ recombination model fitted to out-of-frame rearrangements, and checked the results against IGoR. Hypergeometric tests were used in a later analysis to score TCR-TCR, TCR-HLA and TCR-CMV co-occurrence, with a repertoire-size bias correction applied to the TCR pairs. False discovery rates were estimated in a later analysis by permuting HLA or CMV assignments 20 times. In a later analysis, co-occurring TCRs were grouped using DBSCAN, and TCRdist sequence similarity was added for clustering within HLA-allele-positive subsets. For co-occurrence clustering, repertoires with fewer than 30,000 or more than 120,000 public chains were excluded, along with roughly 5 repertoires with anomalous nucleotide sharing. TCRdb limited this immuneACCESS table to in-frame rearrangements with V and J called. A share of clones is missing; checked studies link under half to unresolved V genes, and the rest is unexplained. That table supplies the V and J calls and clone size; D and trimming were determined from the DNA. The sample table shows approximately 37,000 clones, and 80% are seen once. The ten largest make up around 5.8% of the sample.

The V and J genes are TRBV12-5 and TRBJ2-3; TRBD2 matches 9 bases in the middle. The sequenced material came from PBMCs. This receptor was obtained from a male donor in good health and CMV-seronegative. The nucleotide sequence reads TGTGCTAGTGGTTTGGGACTAGCGGTCACAGATACGCAGTATTTT. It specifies CASGLGLAVTDTQYF.